Sequencing of this T cell receptor beta chain was carried out in a study of CD8 T cells in Susac syndrome. The RNA input was about 0.5 to 1 ug, and it was reverse transcribed with random hexamers. immunoSEQ multiplex PCR amplified TCR beta CDR3 across 54 Vbeta, 13 Jbeta. Via MiXCR, TCRdb re-called the immunoSEQ multiplex PCR reads, giving one row per CDR3 protein. The sample includes roughly 400,000 distinct CDR3 sequences, approximately 85% of them seen just once. The ends were cut back, 1 base at V and 2 bases at J, with 7 bases in the middle. CDR1 and CDR2 from the germline V gene are MRHNA and SNTAGT. CDR3 size: 14 residues. This clonotype was detected only once.

Sequenced sample: CD8+ T cells from PBMCs. This chain links TRBV6-4 with TRBJ2-3, with D unresolved. This clonotype was obtained from a human donor with multiple sclerosis. The DNA for the CDR3 is TGTGCCAGCAGTGACTTCCCCCACACAGATACGCAGTATTTT. Its protein is CASSDFPHTDTQYF.